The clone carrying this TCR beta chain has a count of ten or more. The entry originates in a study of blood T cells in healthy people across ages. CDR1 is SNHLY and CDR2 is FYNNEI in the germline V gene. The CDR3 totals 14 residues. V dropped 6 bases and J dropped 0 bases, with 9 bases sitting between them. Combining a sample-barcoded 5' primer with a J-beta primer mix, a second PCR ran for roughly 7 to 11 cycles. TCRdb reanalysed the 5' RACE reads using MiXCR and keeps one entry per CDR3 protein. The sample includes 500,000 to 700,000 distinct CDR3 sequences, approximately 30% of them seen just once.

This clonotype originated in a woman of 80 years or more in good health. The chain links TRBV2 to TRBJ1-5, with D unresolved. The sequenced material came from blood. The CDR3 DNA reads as TGTGCCAGCAGGGGTCTGATTAGCAATCAGCCCCAGCATTTT. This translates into CASRGLISNQPQHF.